The 20 T cell receptor beta chains presented below share a single source sample, sequenced in a study of cytomegalovirus exposure and HLA in healthy donors. Primers included in the PCR were 60 Vbeta and 13 Jbeta primers. Method: immunoSEQ multiplex PCR; TCRdb's copy keeps in-frame clones and lacks some. The table lists 100,000 or so clones, 69% of them singletons. Source material: PBMCs. These TCRs come from a young man in good health and CMV-seronegative.

This clone was seen once. V gene TRBV4-1 combines with J gene TRBJ2-2, with D possibly TRBD2 on 5 matching bases. With 5 bases removed from V and 5 bases from J, the gap between germline ends came to 12 bases. Germline V gene lookup returns CDR1 MGHRA and CDR2 YSYEKL. CDR3 length equals 14 residues. CDR3: CASSKGWETGELFF. The CDR3 region has the DNA TGCGCCAGCAGCAAAGGATGGGAGACCGGGGAGCTGTTTTTT.

The chain combines TRBV27 with TRBJ1-3; tentative D call: TRBD1 (5 bases). This CDR3 spans 15 amino acids. The V and J ends lost 6 bases and 2 bases respectively, with 14 bases between them. Per germline, CDR1 MNHEY and CDR2 SMNVEV (reference sequence). The CDR3 region is CASRSGTWAGNTIYF. CDR3 bases: TGTGCCAGCAGATCCGGGACTTGGGCTGGAAACACCATATATTTT.

Only one count was recorded for this clone. The gene calls are TRBV5-4 and TRBJ2-3, with 8 positions matching TRBD1. The CDR3 runs 14 residues. CDR1 and CDR2 from the germline V gene are SGHNT and YYREEE (reference sequence). With 2 bases clipped from V and 3 bases from J, the junction kept 2 bases outside the gene matches. In DNA, the CDR3 is TGTGCCAGCAGCTTCGGACAGGGAACAGATACGCAGTATTTT. It is translated as CASSFGQGTDTQYF.

This chain uses TRBV2 with TRBJ1-2; 7 bases match TRBD1. Germline V CDR1 and CDR2: SNHLY, FYNNEI. J lost 2 bases, V lost 7 bases, and 7 bases had no gene match. The CDR3 sequence is 14 residues long. CDR3 sequence (DNA): TGTGCCAGCAAATTGACAGGGATCAACTATGGCTACACCTTC. Translating gives CASKLTGINYGYTF.

The sample holds a few counts of this clone. The chain carries TRBV11-1 and TRBJ1-1; the D is unclear. The germline V and J ends were trimmed by 2 bases and 1 base, with 8 bases remaining between them. The CDR3 consists of 14 residues. Per germline, CDR1 SGHAT and CDR2 FQDESV (reference sequence). CDR3 sequence: CASSLPRQNTEAFF. CDR3 DNA: TGTGCCAGCAGCTTACCGCGACAGAACACTGAAGCTTTCTTT.

The chain links TRBV27 to TRBJ1-1; D is possibly TRBD1 (6 bases). Germline CDR1 MNHEY, CDR2 SMNVEV (reference sequence). This CDR3 has 13 amino acids. The V end lost 5 bases, the J end lost 5 bases, and 12 bases lay between the germline ends. DNA of the CDR3: TGTGCCAGCAGTGTACAGGGTTATACTGAAGCTTTCTTT. Protein sequence: CASSVQGYTEAFF.

The chain uses TRBV6-5 and TRBJ1-5, with a possible D match to TRBD1 (6 bases). The germline CDR1 and CDR2 sequences are MNHEY and SVGAGI. The V end was cut by 0 bases, the J end by 4 bases, with 10 bases between. The CDR3 loop spans 15 amino acids. CDR3 region: CASSYSNTGNQPQHF. In DNA form, the CDR3 reads TGTGCCAGCAGTTACTCGAATACAGGGAATCAGCCCCAGCATTTT.

The rearrangement uses TRBV7-9 and TRBJ1-2, with 8 bases identical to TRBD1. CDR3 size: 14 residues. Per germline, CDR1 SEHNR and CDR2 FQNEAQ (reference sequence). The junction had 6 bases not matched to a gene; V was cut back by 5 bases and J by 4 bases. This CDR3 reads CASSDQGAAYGYTF. The DNA of the CDR3 is TGTGCCAGCAGCGACCAGGGGGCAGCCTATGGCTACACCTTC.

The V call is TRBV6-6, the J call TRBJ2-7, with D possibly being TRBD2 (6 bases). This CDR3 is 12 amino acids long. Trimming removed 7 bases at V and 6 bases at J, with 13 bases between. Per germline, CDR1 MNHNY and CDR2 SVGAGI (reference sequence). CDR3 amino acids: CASKGGTFEQYF. The CDR3 DNA sequence: TGTGCCAGCAAAGGAGGGACCTTCGAGCAGTACTTC.

In this sample, this clone turned up once. This sequence joins TRBV27 and TRBJ1-5; D may be TRBD1 (5 bases). The germline gives CDR1 MNHEY, CDR2 SMNVEV (reference sequence). The ends were cut back, 3 bases at V and 2 bases at J, with 11 bases in the middle. The CDR3 has 15 amino acids. The CDR3: CASSFGGNGNQPQHF. The CDR3 nucleotides read TGTGCCAGCAGTTTCGGGGGTAATGGCAATCAGCCCCAGCATTTT.

The CDR3 sequence is CAISESTDYNEQFF. CDR3 coding DNA: TGTGCCATCAGTGAGTCAACAGACTACAATGAGCAGTTCTTC. The V call is TRBV10-3, the J call TRBJ2-1, with D unresolved. In germline, CDR1 is ENHRY, CDR2 SYGVKD. The V and J ends lost 0 bases and 3 bases respectively, with 6 bases between them. This CDR3 has 14 amino acids.

The chain employs TRBV28 and TRBJ2-2, with TRBD1 matching over 8 bases. V was pared by 6 bases and J by 5 bases, with 8 bases of the junction left unmatched. Germline-derived CDR1 and CDR2 are MDHEN and SYDVKM. The CDR3 contains 15 residues. Here the CDR3 reads CASRAGQGRTGELFF. CDR3 in DNA: TGTGCCAGCAGGGCAGGACAGGGTAGGACCGGGGAGCTGTTTTTT.

The chain employs TRBV5-1 and TRBJ2-3, with 7 nucleotides matching TRBD2. The CDR3 sequence is 17 residues long. The V gene's germline CDR1 is SGHRS and CDR2 YFSETQ. With V trimmed by 0 bases and J by 1 base, 8 bases remained unmatched. In nucleotides, the CDR3 is TGCGCCAGCAGCTTGGACAGCCTAGCGGTCCGCACAGATACGCAGTATTTT. Its protein product is CASSLDSLAVRTDTQYF.

V and J are TRBV6-6 and TRBJ1-1, with D possibly being TRBD1 (5 bases). The CDR3 loop spans 13 amino acids. Trimming removed 7 bases from V and 5 bases from J, with 14 bases in between. CDR1 is MNHNY and CDR2 is SVGAGI in the germline V gene (reference sequence). The CDR3 loop reads CASTAGKVTEAFF. CDR3 coding DNA: TGTGCCAGCACGGCAGGGAAGGTAACTGAAGCTTTCTTT.

V gene TRBV19 combines with J gene TRBJ1-3, with D perhaps matching TRBD1 (5 bases). The CDR3 length is 14 residues. From germline, CDR1 is LNHDA and CDR2 SQIVND (reference sequence). Trimming left V 4 bases short and J 4 bases short, with 11 bases between. The CDR3 loop reads CASSNRDSGNTIYF. The DNA of the CDR3 is TGTGCCAGTAGTAACCGGGACTCGGGAAACACCATATATTTT.

With regard to this clone: One end of the junction does not line up with germline, which may come from a read error. The gene calls are TRBV30 and TRBJ2-7; TRBD2 matches 9 bases. The V gene's germline CDR1 is GTSNPN and CDR2 SVGIG (reference sequence). The CDR3 spans 14 residues. The CDR3 sequence: CAWRAGTSSYERYF. The CDR3 nucleotides are TGTGCCTGGAGGGCCGGGACTAGCTCCTACGAGCGGTACTTC.

J is TRBJ2-5 and V is TRBV15, with 7 bases lining up with TRBD2. V gave up 0 bases and J gave up 1 base; unmatched junction bases: 5. Germline CDR1 reads LNHNV; CDR2 reads YYDKDF (reference sequence). The CDR3 totals 16 residues. CDR3 DNA: TGTGCCACCAGCAGAGATGGATGGGGGGGCCAAGAGACCCAGTACTTC. Translated: CATSRDGWGGQETQYF. The variable domain in full, with the rest retrieved from reference TRBV15 and TRBJ2-5, is DAMVIQNPRYQVTQFGKPVTLSCSQTLNHNVMYWYQQKSSQAPKLLFHYYDKDFNNEADTPDNFQSRRPNTSFCFLDIRSPGLGDTAMYLCATSRDGWGGQETQYFGPGTRLLVL.

The V gene is TRBV7-3, the J gene TRBJ2-4; D is undetermined. V lost 3 bases to trimming and J lost 6 bases, with 9 bases between them. CDR1 and CDR2 from the germline V gene are SGHTA and FQGTGA. CDR3 length: 13 residues. The CDR3 loop reads CASSFNGGNIQYF. The CDR3 nucleotides are TGTGCCAGCAGCTTTAATGGCGGAAACATTCAGTACTTC.

CDR3 sequence: CASGFNSGANVLTF. For the CDR3, the DNA is TGTGCCAGCGGCTTTAACTCTGGGGCCAACGTCCTGACTTTC. The chain carries TRBV2 and TRBJ2-6; no clear D. Germline-derived CDR1 and CDR2 are SNHLY and FYNNEI. This CDR3 is 14 amino acids long. V was trimmed by 8 bases and J by 0 bases, leaving 8 bases between them.

This chain uses TRBV28 with TRBJ2-1, with 7 bases matching TRBD2. J was trimmed by 1 base and V by 7 bases; bases with no gene match: 10. CDR3 length: 16 amino acids. Germline V gene lookup returns CDR1 MDHEN and CDR2 SYDVKM. CDR3 bases: TGTGCCAGCACCCTGGGGGGGAGCCCGTCCTACAATGAGCAGTTCTTC. This codes for CASTLGGSPSYNEQFF.